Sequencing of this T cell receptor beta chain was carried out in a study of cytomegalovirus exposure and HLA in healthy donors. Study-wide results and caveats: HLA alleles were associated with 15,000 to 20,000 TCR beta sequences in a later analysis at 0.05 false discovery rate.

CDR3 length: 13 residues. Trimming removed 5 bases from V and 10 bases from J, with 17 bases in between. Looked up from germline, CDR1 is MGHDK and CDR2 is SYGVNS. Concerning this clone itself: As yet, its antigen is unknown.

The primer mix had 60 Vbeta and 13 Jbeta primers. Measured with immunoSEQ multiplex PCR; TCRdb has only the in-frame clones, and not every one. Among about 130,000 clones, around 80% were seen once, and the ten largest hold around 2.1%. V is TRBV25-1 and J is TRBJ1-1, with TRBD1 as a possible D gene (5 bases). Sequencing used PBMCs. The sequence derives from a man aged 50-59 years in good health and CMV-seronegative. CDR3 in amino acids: CASSKDGGIGAFF. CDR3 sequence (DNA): TGTGCCAGCAGTAAGGACGGGGGGATCGGAGCTTTCTTT.